The rows below give T cell receptor beta chains drawn from one sample of a study of cytomegalovirus exposure and HLA in healthy donors. Clones were sequenced by immunoSEQ multiplex PCR, and TCRdb holds only the in-frame ones, with some missing. This table holds roughly 250,000 clones, 80% to 90% found once. The specimen was PBMCs. Receptor source: a man aged 18 to 30 in good health and CMV-seronegative. Each CDR3 is given without its conserved first and last residue. Fields, in order: V gene, J gene, clone size, CDR3 protein. Clone sizes are given selectively: once, few, many, or a class where the clone is expanded.

V gene: TRBV4-1; J gene: TRBJ1-3; clone size: .; CDR3 protein: ASSQEAAPRSGNTIY
V gene: TRBV6-5; J gene: TRBJ1-1; clone size: .; CDR3 protein: ASSYSFGQGGTEAF
V gene: TRBV6-1; J gene: TRBJ2-7; clone size: .; CDR3 protein: ASNESGGGEQY
V gene: TRBV7-9; J gene: TRBJ1-2; clone size: .; CDR3 protein: ASSDSVGVDYGYT
V gene: TRBV13; J gene: TRBJ2-2; clone size: .; CDR3 protein: ASSLYTSQNPGELF
V gene: TRBV6-4; J gene: TRBJ2-7; clone size: .; CDR3 protein: ASSDSRSGEQY
V gene: TRBV11-2; J gene: TRBJ2-7; clone size: .; CDR3 protein: ASSLDLVSQALTASYEQY
V gene: TRBV7-9; J gene: TRBJ2-2; clone size: .; CDR3 protein: ASSSGQGGSPGELF
V gene: TRBV2; J gene: TRBJ1-2; clone size: .; CDR3 protein: ASSPRGGMNGYT
V gene: TRBV6-6; J gene: TRBJ2-5; clone size: .; CDR3 protein: ASSYSGTQETQY
V gene: TRBV5-5; J gene: TRBJ1-2; clone size: .; CDR3 protein: ASSLSAGGNYGYT
V gene: TRBV5-6; J gene: TRBJ2-7; clone size: .; CDR3 protein: ASSLGLAVDYEQY
V gene: TRBV21-1; J gene: TRBJ1-2; clone size: .; CDR3 protein: ASSKESYGYT
V gene: TRBV5-1; J gene: TRBJ2-3; clone size: once; CDR3 protein: ASSLGLTDTDTQY
V gene: TRBV29-1; J gene: TRBJ2-7; clone size: .; CDR3 protein: SVSGRGVYEQY
V gene: TRBV5-4; J gene: TRBJ2-5; clone size: .; CDR3 protein: ASSFRDQETQY
V gene: TRBV28; J gene: TRBJ2-7; clone size: .; CDR3 protein: ASSVLAGGAYEQY
V gene: TRBV7-2; J gene: TRBJ2-3; clone size: .; CDR3 protein: ASSGGLAGGHTQY
V gene: TRBV28; J gene: TRBJ2-1; clone size: .; CDR3 protein: ASSFTRTISNEQF
V gene: TRBV4-2; J gene: TRBJ1-6; clone size: .; CDR3 protein: ASSRGQGESPLH
V gene: TRBV5-1; J gene: TRBJ1-1; clone size: .; CDR3 protein: ASSLANYGTVSTEAF
V gene: TRBV12-2; J gene: TRBJ2-2; clone size: .; CDR3 protein: ASRLATTGAQNTGELF
V gene: TRBV6-6; J gene: TRBJ2-1; clone size: once; CDR3 protein: ASSYSKLAGGDEQF
V gene: TRBV19; J gene: TRBJ1-2; clone size: .; CDR3 protein: ASSRSTGVYGYT
V gene: TRBV7-2; J gene: TRBJ2-7; clone size: .; CDR3 protein: ASSLGGAGSYEQY
V gene: TRBV29-1; J gene: TRBJ2-7; clone size: .; CDR3 protein: SVGTGYEQY
V gene: TRBV29-1; J gene: TRBJ2-3; clone size: .; CDR3 protein: SVEAAGLASTDTQY
V gene: TRBV27; J gene: TRBJ2-1; clone size: .; CDR3 protein: ASSLTRINEQF
V gene: TRBV7-2; J gene: TRBJ1-1; clone size: .; CDR3 protein: ASAQGRYTEAF